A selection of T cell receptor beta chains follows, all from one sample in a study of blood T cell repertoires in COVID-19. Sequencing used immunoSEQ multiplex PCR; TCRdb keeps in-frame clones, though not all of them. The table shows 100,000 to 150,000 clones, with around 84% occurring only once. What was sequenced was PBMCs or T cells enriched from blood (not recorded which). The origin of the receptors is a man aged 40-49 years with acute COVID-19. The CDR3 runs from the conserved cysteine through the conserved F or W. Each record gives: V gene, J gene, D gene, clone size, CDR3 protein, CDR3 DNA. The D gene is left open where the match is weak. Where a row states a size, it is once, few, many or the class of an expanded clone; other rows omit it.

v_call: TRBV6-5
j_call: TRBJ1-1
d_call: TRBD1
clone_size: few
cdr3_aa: CASSYVDGTGNTEAFF
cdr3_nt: TGTGCCAGCAGTTACGTGGACGGGACAGGGAACACTGAAGCTTTCTTT

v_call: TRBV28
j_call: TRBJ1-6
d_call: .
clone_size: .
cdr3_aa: CASRGSTGVNSPLHF
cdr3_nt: TGTGCCAGCAGGGGGTCGACAGGAGTTAATTCACCCCTCCACTTT

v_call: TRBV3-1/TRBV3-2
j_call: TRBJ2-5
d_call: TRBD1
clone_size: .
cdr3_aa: CASSLTGRQETQYF
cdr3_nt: TGTGCCAGCAGCTTGACAGGGCGGCAAGAGACCCAGTACTTC

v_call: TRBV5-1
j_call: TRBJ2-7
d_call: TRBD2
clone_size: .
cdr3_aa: CASSSQGGKLEQYF
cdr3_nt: TGCGCCAGCAGCTCCCAGGGAGGGAAACTCGAGCAGTACTTC

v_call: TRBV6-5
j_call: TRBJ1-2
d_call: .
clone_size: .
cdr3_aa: CASIRSELTYGYTF
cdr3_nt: TGTGCCAGCATCCGTTCCGAACTAACCTATGGCTACACCTTC

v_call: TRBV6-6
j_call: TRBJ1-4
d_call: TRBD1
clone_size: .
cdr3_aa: CASSSRDRGSEKLFF
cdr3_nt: TGTGCCAGCAGTTCTCGGGACAGGGGTTCTGAAAAACTGTTTTTT

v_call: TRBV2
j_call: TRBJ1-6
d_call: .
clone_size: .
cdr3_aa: CASGETDNSPLHF
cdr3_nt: TGTGCCAGCGGGGAGACCGATAATTCACCCCTCCACTTT

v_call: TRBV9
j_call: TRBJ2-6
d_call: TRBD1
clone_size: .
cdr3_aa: CASSVTSQGAGANVLTF
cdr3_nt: TGTGCCAGCAGCGTAACTTCTCAGGGGGCTGGGGCCAACGTCCTGACTTTC

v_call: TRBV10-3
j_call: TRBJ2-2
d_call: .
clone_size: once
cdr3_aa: CAISEGGGSAGELFF
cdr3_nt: TGTGCCATCAGTGAGGGAGGGGGCTCGGCCGGGGAGCTGTTTTTT

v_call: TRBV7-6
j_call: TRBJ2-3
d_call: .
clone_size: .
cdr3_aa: CASSTRLTDTQYF
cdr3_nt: TGTGCCAGCAGCACGCGACTCACAGATACGCAGTATTTT

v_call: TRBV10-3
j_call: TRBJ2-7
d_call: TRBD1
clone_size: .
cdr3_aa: CAIRFTGGDAYEQYF
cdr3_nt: TGTGCCATCAGATTTACAGGGGGCGATGCCTACGAGCAGTACTTC

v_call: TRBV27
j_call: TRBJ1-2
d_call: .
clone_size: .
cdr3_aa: CASSPGQYNYGYTF
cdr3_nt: TGTGCCAGCAGTCCAGGACAGTATAACTATGGCTACACCTTC

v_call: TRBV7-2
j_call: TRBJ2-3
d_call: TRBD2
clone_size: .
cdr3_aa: CASSLGLAGAVGQYF
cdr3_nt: TGTGCCAGCAGCTTAGGACTAGCCGGGGCGGTTGGGCAGTATTTT

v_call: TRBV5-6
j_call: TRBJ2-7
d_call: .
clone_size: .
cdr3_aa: CASSLLTSNYEQYF
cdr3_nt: TGTGCCAGCAGCTTGCTGACTTCCAACTACGAGCAGTACTTC

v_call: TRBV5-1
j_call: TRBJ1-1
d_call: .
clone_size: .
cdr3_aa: CASSLGLMNTEAFF
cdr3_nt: TGCGCCAGCAGCTTGGGACTGATGAACACTGAAGCTTTCTTT

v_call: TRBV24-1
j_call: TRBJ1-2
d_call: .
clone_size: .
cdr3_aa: CATSVGADYGYTF
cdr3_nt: TGTGCCACCAGTGTGGGGGCTGACTATGGCTACACCTTC

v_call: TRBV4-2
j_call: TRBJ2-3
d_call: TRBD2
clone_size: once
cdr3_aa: CASSQGAGGLTDTQYF
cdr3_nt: TGTGCCAGCAGCCAAGGAGCGGGAGGCCTCACAGATACGCAGTATTTT

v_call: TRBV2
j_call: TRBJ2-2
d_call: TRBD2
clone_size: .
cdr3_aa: CASNKREGQGELFF
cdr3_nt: TGTGCCAGCAATAAGCGGGAGGGCCAGGGGGAGCTGTTTTTT

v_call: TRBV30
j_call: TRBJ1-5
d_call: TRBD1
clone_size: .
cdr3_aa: CAWGGQGNQPQHF
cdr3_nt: TGTGCCTGGGGGGGACAGGGGAATCAGCCCCAGCATTTT

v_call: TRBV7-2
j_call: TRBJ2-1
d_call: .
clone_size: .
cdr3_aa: CASSLLAGSYNEQFF
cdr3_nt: TGTGCCAGCAGCTTACTAGCAGGCTCCTACAATGAGCAGTTCTTC

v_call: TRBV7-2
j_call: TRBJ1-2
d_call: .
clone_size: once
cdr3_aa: CASSLVGGSGNYGYTF
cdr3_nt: TGTGCCAGCAGCCTAGTAGGAGGGTCGGGTAACTATGGCTACACCTTC

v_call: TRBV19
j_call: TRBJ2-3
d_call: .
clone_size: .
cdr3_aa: CATVGRSRTDTQYF
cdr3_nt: TGTGCCACAGTGGGGCGGTCGAGAACAGATACGCAGTATTTT

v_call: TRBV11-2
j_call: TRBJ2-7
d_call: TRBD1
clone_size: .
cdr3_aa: CASSFDPGQVSYEQYF
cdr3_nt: TGTGCCAGCAGCTTTGATCCGGGACAGGTATCCTACGAGCAGTACTTC

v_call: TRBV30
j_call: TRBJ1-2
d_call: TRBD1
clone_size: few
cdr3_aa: CAWSAPGQGFYGYTF
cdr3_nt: TGTGCCTGGAGTGCCCCGGGACAGGGCTTCTATGGCTACACCTTC

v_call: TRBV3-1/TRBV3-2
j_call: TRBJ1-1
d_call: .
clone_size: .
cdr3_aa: CASSPWGGQGTEAFF
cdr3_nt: TGTGCCAGCAGCCCCTGGGGGGGTCAGGGCACTGAAGCTTTCTTT

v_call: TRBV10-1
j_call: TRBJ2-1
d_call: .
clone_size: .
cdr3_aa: CASETHRVRSSYNEQFF
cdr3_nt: TGCGCCAGCGAAACACACAGGGTAAGGAGCTCCTACAATGAGCAGTTCTTC

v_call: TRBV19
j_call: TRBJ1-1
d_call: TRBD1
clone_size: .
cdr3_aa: CASSDPRTGGHTEAFF
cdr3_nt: TGTGCCAGTAGTGACCCGAGGACAGGGGGCCACACTGAAGCTTTCTTT

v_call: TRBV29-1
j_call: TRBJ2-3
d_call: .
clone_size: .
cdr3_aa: CGWGGVGTDTQYF
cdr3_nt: TGCGGCTGGGGGGGCGTAGGGACGGATACGCAGTATTTT

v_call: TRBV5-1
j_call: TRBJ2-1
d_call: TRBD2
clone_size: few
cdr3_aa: CASSPSRGAGSSNEQFF
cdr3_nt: TGCGCCAGCAGCCCGTCGCGTGGAGCGGGGTCTTCCAATGAGCAGTTCTTC

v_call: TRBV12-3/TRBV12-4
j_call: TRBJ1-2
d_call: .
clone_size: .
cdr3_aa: CASSPRDFGYTF
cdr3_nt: TGTGCCAGCAGCCCCAGGGATTTCGGCTACACCTTC

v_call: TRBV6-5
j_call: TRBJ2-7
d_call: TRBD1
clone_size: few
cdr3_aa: CASTAGQAHEQYF
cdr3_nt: TGTGCCAGCACCGCGGGACAGGCCCACGAGCAGTACTTC

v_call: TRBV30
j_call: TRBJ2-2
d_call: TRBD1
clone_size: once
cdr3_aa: CASDRVTGGELFF
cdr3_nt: TGTGCCTCAGACAGGGTAACGGGCGGGGAGCTGTTTTTT

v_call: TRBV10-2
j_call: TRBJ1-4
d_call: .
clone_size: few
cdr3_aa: CASSVGHQSGKLFF
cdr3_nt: TGCGCCAGCAGTGTGGGACACCAGTCAGGAAAACTGTTTTTT

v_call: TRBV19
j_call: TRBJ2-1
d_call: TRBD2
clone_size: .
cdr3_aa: CASTLAGALHEQFF
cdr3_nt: TGTGCCAGTACTTTAGCGGGAGCCCTTCATGAGCAGTTCTTC

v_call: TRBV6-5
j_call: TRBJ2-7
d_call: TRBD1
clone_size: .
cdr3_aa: CASSSPGQGEVEQYF
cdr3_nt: TGTGCCAGCAGTTCCCCGGGACAGGGGGAGGTCGAGCAGTACTTC

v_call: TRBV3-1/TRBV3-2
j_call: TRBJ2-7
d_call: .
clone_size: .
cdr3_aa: CASSQDRRQEYEQYF
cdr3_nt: TGTGCCAGCAGCCAAGATCGGAGACAGGAATACGAGCAGTACTTC

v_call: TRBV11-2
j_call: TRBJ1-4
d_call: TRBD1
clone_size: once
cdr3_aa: CASSSGQGNEKLFF
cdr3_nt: TGTGCCAGCAGCTCCGGACAGGGGAATGAAAAACTGTTTTTT

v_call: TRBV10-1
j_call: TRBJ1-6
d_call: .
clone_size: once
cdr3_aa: CASGSGRDSSPLHF
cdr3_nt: TGCGCCAGCGGTTCGGGAAGGGATAGTTCACCCCTCCACTTT

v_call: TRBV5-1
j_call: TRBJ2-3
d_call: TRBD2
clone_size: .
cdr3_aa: CASSLARGLAGEMSTDTQYF
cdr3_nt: TGCGCCAGCAGCTTGGCTAGGGGACTAGCGGGGGAGATGAGCACAGATACGCAGTATTTT

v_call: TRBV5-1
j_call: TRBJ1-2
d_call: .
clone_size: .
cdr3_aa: CASSPAAGNYGYTF
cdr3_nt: TGCGCCAGCAGCCCGGCGGCGGGAAACTATGGCTACACCTTC

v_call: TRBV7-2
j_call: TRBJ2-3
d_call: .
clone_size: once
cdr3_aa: CASSGGGDTQYF
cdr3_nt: TGTGCCAGCAGTGGGGGGGGCGATACGCAGTATTTT

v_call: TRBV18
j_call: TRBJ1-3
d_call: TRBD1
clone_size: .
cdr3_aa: CASSPGTDGNTIYF
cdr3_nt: TGTGCCAGCTCACCGGGGACAGACGGAAACACCATATATTTT

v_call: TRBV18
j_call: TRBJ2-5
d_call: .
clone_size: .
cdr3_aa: CASSPLEGETQYF
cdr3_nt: TGTGCCAGCTCACCACTTGAGGGAGAGACCCAGTACTTC

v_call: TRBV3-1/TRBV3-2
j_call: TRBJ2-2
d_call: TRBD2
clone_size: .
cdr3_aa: CASSLLAGGTGELFF
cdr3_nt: TGTGCCAGCAGCCTGCTAGCGGGAGGGACCGGGGAGCTGTTTTTT

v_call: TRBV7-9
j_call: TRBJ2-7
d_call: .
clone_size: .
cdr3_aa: CASSFEGLGVDEQYF
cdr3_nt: TGTGCCAGCAGCTTCGAGGGCCTTGGAGTCGATGAGCAGTACTTC

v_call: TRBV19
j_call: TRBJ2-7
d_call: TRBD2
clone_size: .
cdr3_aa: CASSVTSAHTYEQYF
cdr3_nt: TGTGCCAGTAGTGTGACTAGCGCGCATACCTACGAGCAGTACTTC

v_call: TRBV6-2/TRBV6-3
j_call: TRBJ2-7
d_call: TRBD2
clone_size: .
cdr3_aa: CASSYYRGGSNSYEQYF
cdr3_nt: TGTGCCAGCAGTTACTACCGGGGGGGAAGTAACTCCTACGAGCAGTACTTC

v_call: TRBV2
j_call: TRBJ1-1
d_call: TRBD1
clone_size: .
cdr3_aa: CASLRQGENTEAFF
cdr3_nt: TGTGCCAGCCTTCGACAGGGGGAGAACACTGAAGCTTTCTTT

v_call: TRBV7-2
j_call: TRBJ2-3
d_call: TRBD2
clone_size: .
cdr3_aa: CASSLDSSGRQNTQYF
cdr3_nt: TGTGCCAGCAGCTTAGATTCGAGCGGGAGGCAAAATACGCAGTATTTT

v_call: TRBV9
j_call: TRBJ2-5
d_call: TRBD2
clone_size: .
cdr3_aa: CASSVAASGGQETQYF
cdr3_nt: TGTGCCAGCAGCGTAGCGGCTAGCGGGGGACAGGAGACCCAGTACTTC

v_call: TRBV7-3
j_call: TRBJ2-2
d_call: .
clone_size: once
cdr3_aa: CASSLSSTGELFF
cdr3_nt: TGTGCCAGCAGCTTAAGTAGCACCGGGGAGCTGTTTTTT

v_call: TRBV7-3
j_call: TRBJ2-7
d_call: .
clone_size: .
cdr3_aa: CASVPLEQIPGEQYF
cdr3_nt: TGTGCCAGCGTCCCCCTCGAACAAATCCCAGGCGAGCAGTACTTC

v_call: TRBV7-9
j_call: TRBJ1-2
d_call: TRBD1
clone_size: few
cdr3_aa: CASSFEGAHYGYTF
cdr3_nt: TGTGCCAGCAGCTTCGAGGGGGCACACTATGGCTACACCTTC

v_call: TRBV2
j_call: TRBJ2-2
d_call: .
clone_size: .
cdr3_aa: CASRPAGNANTGELFF
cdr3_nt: TGTGCCAGCAGACCTGCGGGAAATGCGAACACCGGGGAGCTGTTTTTT

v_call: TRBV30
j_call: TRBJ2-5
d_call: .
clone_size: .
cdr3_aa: CAFDVQGGETQYF
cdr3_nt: TGTGCCTTTGACGTACAGGGGGGGGAGACCCAGTACTTC